The 26 T cell receptor beta chains reported below all come from one sample, sequenced in a study of T cell clonotyping in hematopoietic cell transplantation. Sequenced by immunoSEQ multiplex PCR; TCRdb stores in-frame clones only, minus some. The table has approximately 12,000 clones, 89% seen once. The sample was peripheral blood mononuclear cells. The receptors were sampled from a human donor who either received an allogeneic hematopoietic cell transplant for a myeloid malignancy or was a related donor (not recorded which). Some clones in this sample may be carry-over from other donors' samples.

The chain is built from TRBV30 and TRBJ1-1; no clear D. With 4 bases removed from V and 1 base from J, the gap between germline ends came to 4 bases. The length of the CDR3 is 11 residues. Germline CDR1 reads GTSNPN; CDR2 reads SVGIG (reference sequence). The CDR3 bases are TGTGCCTGGAATGAGAACACTGAAGCTTTCTTT. Its translation is CAWNENTEAFF.

A few counts support this clone. V and J are TRBV19 and TRBJ1-4, with 7 bases fitting TRBD1. Germline CDR1 LNHDA, CDR2 SQIVND (reference sequence). This CDR3 spans 14 amino acids. The J segment lost 7 bases and the V segment lost 6 bases, leaving 8 bases of the junction unmatched. CDR3 bases: TGTGCCAGTAGCCAGGGGGGCTGGGTTGAAAAACTGTTTTTT. It is translated as CASSQGGWVEKLFF.

The V call is TRBV7-3, the J call TRBJ2-3, with 8 bases matching TRBD2. Unmatched junction bases numbered 12, after V lost 0 bases and J lost 7 bases. Per germline, CDR1 SGHTA and CDR2 FQGTGA. The CDR3 spans 17 residues. The CDR3 DNA reads as TGTGCCAGCAGCTTAACGGGGCGGGCGGGGGGTACGAATACGCAGTATTTT. Its translation: CASSLTGRAGGTNTQYF.

The rearrangement uses TRBV6-4 and TRBJ1-2; D not resolved. V lost 4 bases to trimming and J lost 6 bases, with 6 bases between them. Germline CDR1 is MRHNA and CDR2 is SNTAGT. The CDR3 sequence is 11 residues long. The CDR3 here is CASSVQNGYTF. The CDR3 DNA reads as TGTGCCAGCAGTGTACAAAATGGCTACACCTTC.

This clone was seen a single time. V and J are TRBV10-1 and TRBJ1-6; no definite D call. Trimming left V 8 bases short and J 6 bases short, with 8 bases between. Germline-derived CDR1 and CDR2 are WNHNN and SYGVQD (reference sequence). This CDR3 contains 12 residues. This chain's CDR3 is CASSSVNSPLHF. The CDR3 bases are TGCGCCAGCTCATCAGTTAATTCACCCCTCCACTTT.

The rearrangement joins TRBV5-4 to TRBJ2-1; TRBD2 matches at 7 bases. V trimming: 4 bases; J trimming: 5 bases; junction bases outside the gene matches: 15. Germline CDR1 SGHNT, CDR2 YYREEE (reference sequence). This CDR3 comprises 17 residues. CDR3 nucleotides: TGTGCCAGCAGCCAAGGACTAGTTTGGTTGACAGACAATGAGCAGTTCTTC. Its protein is CASSQGLVWLTDNEQFF.

The chain carries TRBV7-2 and TRBJ2-7; TRBD1 matches 7 bases. This CDR3 has 13 amino acids. CDR1 is SGHTA and CDR2 is FQGNSA in the germline V gene. Losses at the gene ends were 6 bases for V and 7 bases for J; bases not matched to a gene: 9. In DNA, the CDR3 is TGTGCCAGCAGACCAAGACAGGGTCGGGAGCAGTACTTC. As protein: CASRPRQGREQYF.

V is TRBV28 and J is TRBJ2-5; 7 bases are a match to TRBD1. The V gene end was trimmed by 6 bases and the J gene end by 1 base; junction bases not matched to a gene: 2. Looked up from germline, CDR1 is MDHEN and CDR2 is SYDVKM. The length of the CDR3 is 13 residues. This CDR3 is CASSRDSQETQYF. CDR3 DNA: TGTGCCAGCAGCCGGGACAGCCAAGAGACCCAGTACTTC.

This sequence joins TRBV11-2 and TRBJ1-1, with 7 bases matching TRBD1. In germline, CDR1 is SGHAT, CDR2 FQNNGV. V trimming: 5 bases; J trimming: 6 bases; junction bases outside the gene matches: 12. The CDR3 contains 15 residues. CDR3 nucleotides: TGTGCCAGCAGCCACCGGGACAGATATCGACCTGAAGCTTTCTTT. Amino acids: CASSHRDRYRPEAFF.

The rearrangement uses TRBV10-3 and TRBJ2-7, with 7 bases identical to TRBD1. Germline loops: CDR1 ENHRY, CDR2 SYGVKD. This CDR3 has 13 residues. Trimming removed 4 bases from V and 3 bases from J; junction bases left unmatched: 3. CDR3 in DNA: TGTGCCATCAGTGTCGCAGGGGGCTACGAGCAGTACTTC. Protein: CAISVAGGYEQYF.

The chain links TRBV7-9 to TRBJ1-2; TRBD1 might be the D (6 bases). The germline CDR1 and CDR2 sequences are SEHNR and FQNEAQ (reference sequence). Trimming left V 0 bases short and J 7 bases short, with 12 bases between. CDR3 size: 14 residues. Here the CDR3 reads CASSLAGTQLGYTF. CDR3 nucleotide sequence: TGTGCCAGCAGCTTAGCTGGGACACAACTTGGCTACACCTTC.

The CDR3 is CASSQVGARDRVDEKLFF. The CDR3 nucleotides read TGCGCCAGCAGCCAAGTCGGCGCGAGGGACAGGGTAGATGAAAAACTGTTTTTT. The chain employs TRBV4-1 and TRBJ1-4; 9 nucleotides match TRBD1. After removal of 1 base from V and 6 bases from J, the junction contained 12 bases not matched to a gene. The CDR3 runs 18 residues. The germline CDR1 and CDR2 sequences are MGHRA and YSYEKL.

The chain employs TRBV15 and TRBJ2-4; 8 positions match TRBD2. Trimming removed 4 bases from V and 5 bases from J; junction bases left unmatched: 4. The CDR3 is 14 amino acids. Per the germline V gene, CDR1 is LNHNV and CDR2 is YYDKDF (reference sequence). CDR3 in DNA: TGTGCCACCAGCATCGAACTAGCGGAAAACATTCAGTACTTC. This gives the protein CATSIELAENIQYF.

The J gene is TRBJ2-7, the V gene TRBV19, with D tentatively TRBD1 or TRBD2 (6 bases each). This CDR3 is built from 14 residues. Germline CDR1 reads LNHDA; CDR2 reads SQIVND (reference sequence). Between the trimmed V and J ends, which lost 3 bases and 3 bases, there was a span of 12 bases. The CDR3 DNA follows: TGTGCCAGTAGTATCGCGGGACACTTCTACGAGCAGTACTTC. This codes for CASSIAGHFYEQYF.

The chain joins TRBV9 to TRBJ2-5; TRBD2 aligns across 14 bases. The CDR3 has 16 residues. The J segment lost 5 bases and the V segment lost 3 bases, leaving 6 bases of the junction unmatched. Germline V CDR1 and CDR2: SGDLS, YYNGEE. DNA for the CDR3: TGTGCCAGCAGCGCGACTAGCGGGGGGGCCGGTGAGACCCAGTACTTC. It codes for CASSATSGGAGETQYF.

The V call is TRBV5-1, the J call TRBJ2-7; 8 bases line up with TRBD1. Losses at the gene ends were 4 bases for V and 0 bases for J; bases not matched to a gene: 3. The CDR3 runs to 14 residues. The V gene's germline CDR1 is SGHRS and CDR2 YFSETQ. The CDR3 reads CASSVGQASYEQYF. In nucleotides, the CDR3 is TGCGCCAGCAGCGTGGGACAGGCCTCCTACGAGCAGTACTTC.

This chain uses TRBV7-3 with TRBJ1-1, with a tentative D call TRBD1 (6 bases). Per germline, CDR1 SGHTA and CDR2 FQGTGA. This CDR3 spans 16 amino acids. Trimming stripped 2 bases from V and 1 base from J, with 14 bases between. The CDR3 sequence: CASSLGSTGKNTEAFF. CDR3 bases: TGTGCCAGCAGCTTAGGATCCACAGGGAAGAACACTGAAGCTTTCTTT. The full variable domain, in which reference TRBV7-3 and TRBJ1-1 provide the parts outside the CDR3, is GAGVSQTPSNKVTEKGKYVELRCDPISGHTALYWYRQSLGQGPEFLIYFQGTGAADDSGLPNDRFFAVRPEGSVSTLKIQRTERGDSAVYLCASSLGSTGKNTEAFFGQGTRLTVV.

The chain couples TRBV1 to TRBJ1-1. TRBV1 is a pseudogene segment. This CDR3 is built from 14 residues. This chain's CDR3 is CTSSLSGGGQEAFF. In nucleotides, the CDR3 is TGCACCAGCAGCCTCTCGGGAGGCGGTCAGGAAGCTTTCTTT.

This sequence joins TRBV6-5 and TRBJ1-2, with D perhaps matching TRBD1 (5 bases). The V gene's germline CDR1 is MNHEY and CDR2 SVGAGI. V lost 4 bases and J lost 8, with 14 bases in between. The CDR3 spans 13 residues. The CDR3 here is CASSFSGTYGYTF. For the CDR3, the DNA is TGTGCCAGCAGTTTCTCGGGGACGTACGGCTACACCTTC.

The chain recombines TRBV9 with TRBJ1-2; D gene unclear. The germline CDR1 and CDR2 sequences are SGDLS and YYNGEE. Trimming removed 0 bases from V and 0 bases from J, with 9 bases in between. The CDR3 runs to 15 residues. The CDR3 DNA sequence: TGTGCCAGCAGCGTAGAGGGCAGTCCTAACTATGGCTACACCTTC. Translation: CASSVEGSPNYGYTF.

The genes are TRBV7-9 and TRBJ2-5, with 11 bases matching TRBD2. Unmatched junction bases numbered 9, after V lost 2 bases and J lost 1 base. Germline-derived CDR1 and CDR2 are SEHNR and FQNEAQ (reference sequence). CDR3 size: 18 residues. DNA for the CDR3: TGTGCCAGCAGCTTATCTCGGGGGACTAGCGGTATCCAAGAGACCCAGTACTTC. It encodes CASSLSRGTSGIQETQYF.

This sequence joins TRBV6-5 and TRBJ2-2; 12 nucleotides agree with TRBD1. Germline CDR1 and CDR2: MNHEY and SVGAGI. This CDR3 contains 15 residues. Trimming cost V 7 bases and J 6 bases; bases outside gene matches: 6. CDR3 DNA sequence: TGTGCCAGCACCGCCGGGACAGGGGGCCCCGGGGAGCTGTTTTTT. Translating gives CASTAGTGGPGELFF.

CDR3 residues: CAWSQGQPNSPLHF. In DNA form, the CDR3 reads TGTGCCTGGAGTCAGGGACAGCCCAATTCACCCCTCCACTTT. This rearrangement joins TRBV30 to TRBJ1-6; 7 nucleotides match TRBD1. Unmatched junction bases numbered 5, after V lost 2 bases and J lost 7 bases. Germline CDR1 GTSNPN, CDR2 SVGIG (reference sequence). The CDR3 is 14 amino acids.

The chain uses TRBV27 and TRBJ2-3; maybe TRBD2 (6 bases). V gave up 4 bases and J gave up 8 bases, with 10 bases separating them. Germline assignment: CDR1 MNHEY and CDR2 SMNVEV (reference sequence). This CDR3 is built from 12 residues. This CDR3 is CASSSMGGTQYF. CDR3 sequence (DNA): TGTGCCAGCAGTTCAATGGGGGGTACGCAGTATTTT.

This chain joins TRBV19 and TRBJ1-4; D unresolved. This CDR3 spans 14 amino acids. CDR1 LNHDA and CDR2 SQIVND come from the germline V gene (reference sequence). V lost 6 bases and J lost 13, with 21 bases in between. The CDR3 DNA is TGTGCCAGTAGGGAGGACTCTCTCGGTTCAGGACTGTTTTTT. This translates into CASREDSLGSGLFF.

V and J are TRBV13 and TRBJ1-4, with a possible D match to TRBD1 (6 bases). The CDR3 covers 14 residues. CDR1 is PRHDT, CDR2 FYEKMQ, per germline (reference sequence). The germline V and J ends were trimmed by 8 bases and 8 bases, with 18 bases remaining between them. CDR3 amino acids: CASSTRGTNEKLFF. The CDR3 DNA is TGTGCCAGCTCGACCAGAGGGACAAACGAAAAACTGTTTTTT.